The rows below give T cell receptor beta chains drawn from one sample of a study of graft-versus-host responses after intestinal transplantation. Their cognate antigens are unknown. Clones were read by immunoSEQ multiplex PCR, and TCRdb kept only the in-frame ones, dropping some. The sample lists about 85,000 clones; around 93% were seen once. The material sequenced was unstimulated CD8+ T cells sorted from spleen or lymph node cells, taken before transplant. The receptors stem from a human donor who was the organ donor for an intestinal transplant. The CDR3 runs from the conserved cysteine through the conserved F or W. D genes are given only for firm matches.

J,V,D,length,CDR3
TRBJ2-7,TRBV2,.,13,CASSDRGTYEQYF
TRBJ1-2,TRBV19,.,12,CASSWGSNGYTF
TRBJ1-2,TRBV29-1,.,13,CSVGGVSGDGYTF
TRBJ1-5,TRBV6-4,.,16,CASSVDIRTGDQPQHF
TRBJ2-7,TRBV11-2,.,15,CASSSLGRMSPEQYF
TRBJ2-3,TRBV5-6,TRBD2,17,CASSLVRGAGGTDTQYF
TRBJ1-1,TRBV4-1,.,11,CASSQDVEAFF
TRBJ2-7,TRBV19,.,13,CASSKSTVYEQYF
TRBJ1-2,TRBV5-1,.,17,CASSLDDAAELNYGYTF
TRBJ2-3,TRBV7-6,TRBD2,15,CASSPLAGATDTQYF
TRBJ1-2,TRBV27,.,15,CASSLNVDRFYGYTF
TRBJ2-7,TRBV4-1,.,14,CASSEYGSSYEQYF
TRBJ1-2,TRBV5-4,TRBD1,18,CASSAITGQGIANYGYTF
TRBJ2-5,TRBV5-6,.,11,CASSWQETQYF
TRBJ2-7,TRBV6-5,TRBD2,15,CASSFGLAGVYEQYF
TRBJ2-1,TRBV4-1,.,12,CASSPTQFEQFF
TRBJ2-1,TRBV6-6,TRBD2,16,CASSRGVAGSYNEQFF
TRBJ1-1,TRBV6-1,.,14,CASRGPGLWTEAFF
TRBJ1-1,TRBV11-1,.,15,CASSGYGGLYTEAFF
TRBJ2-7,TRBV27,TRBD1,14,CASSLRGRGYEQYF
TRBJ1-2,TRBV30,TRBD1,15,CAWSDGQGPNYGYTF
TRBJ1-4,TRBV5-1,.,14,CASAWGRGDEKLFF
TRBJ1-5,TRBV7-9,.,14,CASSLASFNQPQHF
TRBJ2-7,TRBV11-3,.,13,CASSFAASYKQYF
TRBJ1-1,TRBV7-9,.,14,CASSLQGPDTEAFF
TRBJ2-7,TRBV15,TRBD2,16,CATSLRRTSGSSEQYF
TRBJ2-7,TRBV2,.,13,CASIGRSSYEQYF
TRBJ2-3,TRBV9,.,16,CASSVDANPSTDTQYF
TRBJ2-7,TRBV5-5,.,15,CASSLGPLGGYEQYF
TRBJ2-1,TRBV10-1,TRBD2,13,CASGGGTDNEQFF
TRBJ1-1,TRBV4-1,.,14,CASSQVLPNDGAFF
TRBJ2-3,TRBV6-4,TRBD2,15,CASSDSGGMADTQYF
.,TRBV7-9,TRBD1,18,CASTDQRPGGTGGYEQYF
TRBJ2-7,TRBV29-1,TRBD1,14,CSVPRGTGEGEQYF
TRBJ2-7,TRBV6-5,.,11,CASSDSYEQYF